A selection of T cell receptor beta chains follows, all from one sample in a study of T cell responses to AZD1222 COVID-19 vaccine. The assay was immunoSEQ multiplex PCR, and TCRdb's table has in-frame clones only and misses some. The sample shows over 150,000 clones, about nine tenths of them seen only once. Source: peripheral blood, taken on day 0 of AZD1222 vaccination. The receptor set was obtained from an adult in good health. The CDR3 runs from the conserved cysteine through the conserved F or W. The D gene is left open where the match is weak. For some rows the clone size is stated as once, few or many, or as a class when expanded; others skip it.

v_call	clone_size	d_call	j_call	cdr3_aa	cdr3_nt
TRBV4-1	.	.	TRBJ1-2	CASSQEVTGANYGYTF	TGCGCCAGCAGCCAAGAAGTCACAGGAGCTAACTATGGCTACACCTTC
TRBV29-1	.	TRBD1	TRBJ2-1	CSVSTGGFTYNEQFF	TGCAGCGTTTCGACAGGGGGGTTCACCTACAATGAGCAGTTCTTC
TRBV19	.	.	TRBJ2-3	CASSIAPESTDTQYF	TGTGCCAGTAGTATAGCTCCTGAATCGACAGATACGCAGTATTTT
TRBV7-9	.	.	TRBJ2-5	CASSLNGHQETQYF	TGTGCCAGCAGCTTAAACGGACACCAAGAGACCCAGTACTTC
TRBV11-2	.	.	TRBJ1-2	CASSFQGSNYGYTF	TGTGCCAGCAGCTTTCAGGGGTCTAACTATGGCTACACCTTC
TRBV5-1	.	TRBD2	TRBJ2-1	CASSKGLAPYNEQFF	TGCGCCAGCAGCAAGGGACTAGCCCCCTACAATGAGCAGTTCTTC
TRBV5-1	.	TRBD2	TRBJ2-1	CASSSGTSGISYNEQFF	TGCGCCAGCAGCTCGGGGACTAGCGGGATCTCCTACAATGAGCAGTTCTTC
TRBV19	.	TRBD1	TRBJ1-2	CASRHGQGGYGYTF	TGTGCCAGTAGACATGGACAGGGGGGATATGGCTACACCTTC
TRBV7-3	.	.	TRBJ2-5	CASSLRQAVRGGGETQYF	TGTGCCAGCAGCTTAAGACAGGCGGTGCGGGGAGGAGGGGAGACCCAGTACTTC
TRBV7-9	.	TRBD2	TRBJ2-1	CASSVLAGGVNEQFF	TGTGCCAGCAGCGTCCTAGCGGGAGGGGTCAATGAGCAGTTCTTC
TRBV19	.	.	TRBJ2-7	CASRPWGSGVGDEQYF	TGTGCCAGTAGACCCTGGGGCAGCGGCGTCGGTGACGAGCAGTACTTC
TRBV4-2	.	TRBD1	TRBJ1-2	CASSHQGTGTYGYTF	TGTGCCAGCAGCCACCAGGGGACAGGGACATATGGCTACACCTTC
TRBV19	.	TRBD1	TRBJ1-1	CASSIVVGTARNTEAFF	TGTGCCAGTAGTATAGTCGTGGGGACAGCGAGGAACACTGAAGCTTTCTTT
TRBV4-1	once	.	TRBJ1-3	CASSQGDYSGNTIYF	TGCGCCAGCAGCCAGGGGGACTACTCTGGAAACACCATATATTTT
TRBV5-4	.	.	TRBJ1-1	CASSLNSYTEAFF	TGTGCCAGCAGCTTGAACAGTTACACTGAAGCTTTCTTT
TRBV28	.	.	TRBJ2-5	CASSLLGSQRETQYF	TGTGCCAGCAGTTTATTAGGCTCCCAACGGGAGACCCAGTACTTC
TRBV5-1	.	TRBD2	TRBJ2-7	CASSLVAGSYEQYF	TGCGCCAGCAGCTTGGTAGCGGGAAGTTACGAGCAGTACTTC
TRBV5-5	.	.	TRBJ2-4	CASSSMGGGGLYF	TGTGCCAGCAGCTCTATGGGAGGGGGAGGGCTCTACTTC
TRBV2	once	TRBD1	TRBJ1-4	CASSEGGRGRNEKLFF	TGTGCCAGCAGTGAAGGAGGGAGGGGGCGGAATGAAAAACTGTTTTTT
TRBV3-1/TRBV3-2	.	TRBD1	TRBJ1-2	CASSRDSLYGYTF	TGTGCCAGCAGCCGGGACAGCCTCTATGGCTACACCTTC
TRBV20-1	.	.	TRBJ1-4	CSARVVGALFF	TGCAGTGCTAGAGTCGTAGGAGCGCTGTTTTTT
TRBV10-1	once	TRBD2	TRBJ2-7	CASSERPSGVYEQYF	TGCGCCAGCAGTGAGAGACCTAGCGGGGTCTACGAGCAGTACTTC
TRBV19	.	.	TRBJ1-2	CASSMLGEDGYTF	TGTGCCAGTAGTATGTTAGGAGAGGATGGCTACACCTTC
TRBV28	.	TRBD2	TRBJ2-7	CASNKPGTSYSYEQYF	TGTGCCAGCAACAAGCCCGGGACTAGTTACTCCTACGAGCAGTACTTC
TRBV7-9	.	TRBD1	TRBJ2-3	CASSPTGLGTDTQYF	TGTGCCAGCAGCCCGACAGGGTTAGGCACAGATACGCAGTATTTT
TRBV9	.	.	TRBJ1-1	CASSVEYQGRTEAFF	TGTGCCAGCAGCGTAGAGTACCAGGGGAGGACTGAAGCTTTCTTT
TRBV12-3/TRBV12-4	.	.	TRBJ1-2	CASSLDPGYGYTF	TGTGCCAGCAGTTTAGATCCAGGCTATGGCTACACCTTC
TRBV7-3	.	TRBD2	TRBJ2-1	CASSLTRLAGPTYEQFF	TGTGCCAGCAGCTTAACGAGACTAGCGGGCCCTACATATGAGCAGTTCTTC
TRBV3-1/TRBV3-2	.	TRBD2	TRBJ2-1	CASSQAIAGGVVNEQFF	TGTGCCAGCAGCCAAGCCATAGCGGGAGGGGTGGTGAATGAGCAGTTCTTC
TRBV6-2/TRBV6-3	.	TRBD1	TRBJ2-1	CASTPDRVAYNEQFF	TGTGCCAGCACCCCGGACAGGGTGGCCTACAATGAGCAGTTCTTC
TRBV13	.	TRBD1	TRBJ2-2	CASSLGQGLNTGELFF	TGTGCCAGCAGCTTAGGACAGGGGTTAAACACCGGGGAGCTGTTTTTT
TRBV5-1	.	.	TRBJ2-2	CASSLIDSPSTGELFF	TGCGCCAGCAGCCTAATTGACAGCCCGTCCACCGGGGAGCTGTTTTTT
TRBV28	.	TRBD1	TRBJ2-7	CASSLYTGDEQYF	TGTGCCAGCAGTTTATACACAGGGGACGAGCAGTACTTC
TRBV2	.	TRBD1	TRBJ1-1	CASRAQGQGADTEAFF	TGTGCCAGCAGAGCGCAGGGACAGGGGGCGGACACTGAAGCTTTCTTT
TRBV20-1	.	.	TRBJ2-5	CSASGGRETQYF	TGCAGTGCAAGTGGGGGGCGGGAGACCCAGTACTTC
TRBV6-5	.	TRBD1	TRBJ2-7	CASSSQGVSYEQYF	TGTGCCAGCAGTTCCCAGGGGGTCTCCTACGAGCAGTACTTC
TRBV2	.	.	TRBJ1-3	CASSLGYSGNTIYF	TGTGCCAGCAGTCTGGGGTACTCTGGAAACACCATATATTTT
TRBV4-1	.	TRBD2	TRBJ2-3	CASSQVVSGRAAQYF	TGCGCCAGCAGCCAAGTAGTTAGTGGGAGGGCCGCGCAGTATTTT
TRBV18	.	.	TRBJ2-3	CASSLRRGLTDTQYF	TGTGCCAGCTCACTCCGGAGAGGGTTGACAGATACGCAGTATTTT
TRBV19	.	.	TRBJ2-6	CASSVWAGSLLGANVLTF	TGTGCCAGTAGTGTTTGGGCAGGGTCCCTTCTGGGGGCCAACGTCCTGACTTTC
TRBV6-2/TRBV6-3	.	.	TRBJ2-5	CASSWRREETQYF	TGTGCCAGCAGTTGGCGCAGAGAAGAGACCCAGTACTTC
TRBV18	.	.	TRBJ2-5	CASSLDPVETRYF	TGTGCCAGCTCCCTCGATCCCGTGGAGACCCGGTACTTC
TRBV27	.	.	TRBJ1-1	CASSVGAVAEAFF	TGTGCCAGCTCCGTCGGCGCGGTGGCTGAAGCTTTCTTT
TRBV30	.	TRBD2	TRBJ2-7	CAWTRLATYEQYF	TGTGCCTGGACTCGACTAGCGACGTACGAGCAGTACTTC
TRBV7-2	.	.	TRBJ2-7	CASSLVTGSRYEQYF	TGTGCCAGCAGCTTAGTCACCGGGAGCAGGTACGAGCAGTACTTC
TRBV30	few	.	TRBJ1-5	CAWSKGIDQPQHF	TGTGCCTGGAGTAAGGGTATCGATCAGCCCCAGCATTTT
TRBV5-6	.	.	TRBJ1-2	CASSLGGRGMVGGYTF	TGTGCCAGCAGCTTGGGCGGCAGGGGCATGGTTGGTGGCTACACCTTC
TRBV6-5	once	TRBD2	TRBJ2-7	CASTLTGGYEQYF	TGTGCCAGCACTCTGACCGGGGGGTACGAGCAGTACTTC
TRBV7-9	once	.	TRBJ2-5	CASSPPRRSGTQTQYF	TGTGCCAGCAGCCCCCCCCGGCGGTCAGGGACGCAGACCCAGTACTTC
TRBV5-1	.	.	TRBJ1-2	CASSGDYGYGYTF	TGCGCCAGCAGCGGGGACTACGGCTATGGCTACACCTTC
TRBV27	.	TRBD2	TRBJ2-1	CASSPGLAGFYNEQFF	TGTGCCAGCAGCCCCGGACTAGCGGGATTCTACAATGAGCAGTTCTTC
TRBV9	.	TRBD2	TRBJ2-7	CASSSRVAGVGEQYF	TGTGCCAGCAGTTCCCGAGTAGCGGGAGTAGGGGAGCAGTACTTC
TRBV27	.	.	TRBJ2-7	CASSLYPFYEQYF	TGTGCCAGCAGTTTATACCCATTCTACGAGCAGTACTTC
TRBV6-5	.	.	TRBJ2-3	CASSYSRQTTDTQYF	TGTGCCAGCAGTTACTCGAGACAAACCACGGATACGCAGTATTTT
TRBV11-2	.	.	TRBJ1-2	CASSLDRGTGYGYTF	TGTGCCAGCAGCTTAGATCGAGGGACTGGGTATGGCTACACCTTC